This is a list of T cell receptor beta chains from one sample in a study of blood T cell repertoires in COVID-19. This table comes from immunoSEQ multiplex PCR, and its TCRdb copy is limited to in-frame clones, with some not included. The repertoire includes about 270,000 clones, 70% to 90% of them detected once, and 4.1% sits in the top ten. Sample: PBMCs or T cells enriched from blood (not recorded which). These receptors came from a woman in her 30s with acute COVID-19. CDR3s leave out the opening cysteine and the closing phenylalanine or tryptophan.

v_gene: TRBV9
j_gene: TRBJ2-3
CDR3aa: ASSMTSGVLDTQY

v_gene: TRBV2
j_gene: TRBJ2-1
CDR3aa: ASSVQGQSYNEQF

v_gene: TRBV28
j_gene: TRBJ2-3
CDR3aa: ASQETGNTDTQY

v_gene: TRBV12-5
j_gene: TRBJ2-7
CDR3aa: ASGLVSWSDSYEQY

v_gene: TRBV28
j_gene: TRBJ1-3
CDR3aa: ASSPAGQGFSGNTIY

v_gene: TRBV10-2
j_gene: TRBJ2-7
CDR3aa: ASIQGLDRYEQY

v_gene: TRBV28
j_gene: TRBJ1-5
CDR3aa: ASSPGTGGVKPQH

v_gene: TRBV3-1/TRBV3-2
j_gene: TRBJ2-2
CDR3aa: ASTLGGSGGELF

v_gene: TRBV6-2/TRBV6-3
j_gene: TRBJ2-1
CDR3aa: ASSYDMGEQF

v_gene: TRBV2
j_gene: TRBJ2-5
CDR3aa: ASSELGTAQETQY

v_gene: TRBV28
j_gene: TRBJ1-1
CDR3aa: ASTVEGAEAF

v_gene: TRBV14
j_gene: TRBJ2-1
CDR3aa: ASSPGGEQF

v_gene: TRBV5-1
j_gene: TRBJ2-2
CDR3aa: ASTWDTTTGELF

v_gene: TRBV4-1
j_gene: TRBJ2-4
CDR3aa: ASSQTAQEGIIQY

v_gene: TRBV9
j_gene: TRBJ2-1
CDR3aa: ASSQGYSGTYNEQF

v_gene: TRBV7-2
j_gene: TRBJ2-7
CDR3aa: ASSSGQPWRY

v_gene: TRBV19
j_gene: TRBJ1-4
CDR3aa: ASGDRDPSSTNEKLF

v_gene: TRBV7-6
j_gene: TRBJ1-1
CDR3aa: ASSLGQGSGITEAF

v_gene: TRBV4-1
j_gene: TRBJ1-5
CDR3aa: ASSQEASGGNQPQH

v_gene: TRBV6-5
j_gene: TRBJ2-7
CDR3aa: ASSSAGFEQY

v_gene: TRBV5-1
j_gene: TRBJ2-3
CDR3aa: ASSLSGDTQY

v_gene: TRBV28
j_gene: TRBJ2-1
CDR3aa: ASSAFGQGALNEQF

v_gene: TRBV28
j_gene: TRBJ2-7
CDR3aa: AAEGRFSYEQY

v_gene: TRBV19
j_gene: TRBJ2-1
CDR3aa: ASSIAGTGVQF

v_gene: TRBV7-8
j_gene: TRBJ1-6
CDR3aa: ASSLEVRGLEEDSPLH

v_gene: TRBV6-5
j_gene: TRBJ2-7
CDR3aa: ASSYMAGGPVGEQY

v_gene: TRBV28
j_gene: TRBJ1-2
CDR3aa: ASSLQSYGYT

v_gene: TRBV19
j_gene: TRBJ1-1
CDR3aa: ASSIDQGGTNTEAF

v_gene: TRBV19
j_gene: TRBJ1-5
CDR3aa: ASSIGQNNQPQH

v_gene: TRBV7-3
j_gene: TRBJ2-4
CDR3aa: ASSELQGNIQY

v_gene: TRBV5-1
j_gene: TRBJ1-2
CDR3aa: ASSPGEPRNGYT

v_gene: TRBV7-3
j_gene: TRBJ2-1
CDR3aa: ASSHGGARTYNEQF

v_gene: TRBV27
j_gene: TRBJ2-7
CDR3aa: ASSLGADPYEQY

v_gene: TRBV6-1
j_gene: TRBJ2-7
CDR3aa: ASSEGQGILRVQY

v_gene: TRBV7-7
j_gene: TRBJ2-5
CDR3aa: ASSLGSGGKETQY

v_gene: TRBV27
j_gene: TRBJ2-4
CDR3aa: ASSFGEGIQY

v_gene: TRBV28
j_gene: TRBJ1-2
CDR3aa: ASSSQDSYT

v_gene: TRBV7-6
j_gene: TRBJ2-7
CDR3aa: ASSPGQTGGVL

v_gene: TRBV5-8
j_gene: TRBJ1-2
CDR3aa: ASSLRTGRGSIFGYT

v_gene: TRBV7-9
j_gene: TRBJ2-1
CDR3aa: ASGKEASGFYNEQF

v_gene: TRBV5-6
j_gene: TRBJ1-1
CDR3aa: ASSLGSVRNTEAF

v_gene: TRBV28
j_gene: TRBJ2-7
CDR3aa: ASSLPTGNEQY

v_gene: TRBV28
j_gene: TRBJ1-4
CDR3aa: AIRQDEKLF

v_gene: TRBV2
j_gene: TRBJ2-1
CDR3aa: ASGGRTGNEQF

v_gene: TRBV3-1/TRBV3-2
j_gene: TRBJ2-7
CDR3aa: ASTLKGVASREQY

v_gene: TRBV3-1/TRBV3-2
j_gene: TRBJ2-7
CDR3aa: ASSSTSQDEQY

v_gene: TRBV30
j_gene: TRBJ2-1
CDR3aa: AWRRNSGEQF

v_gene: TRBV7-8
j_gene: TRBJ2-3
CDR3aa: ASRQWWGPGATDTQY

v_gene: TRBV6-6
j_gene: TRBJ2-1
CDR3aa: ASSPVASGYSYNEQF

v_gene: TRBV28
j_gene: TRBJ1-3
CDR3aa: ASSRLTGNTIY

v_gene: TRBV27
j_gene: TRBJ1-2
CDR3aa: ASSPGGDSLGYYGYT

v_gene: TRBV14
j_gene: TRBJ2-3
CDR3aa: ASSPRGGVADTQY

v_gene: TRBV6-2/TRBV6-3
j_gene: TRBJ2-7
CDR3aa: ASIPGTSGSYEQY

v_gene: TRBV10-3
j_gene: TRBJ2-7
CDR3aa: AISLAGAEEQY

v_gene: TRBV11-2
j_gene: TRBJ2-1
CDR3aa: ASRKLAGADNEQF